The 28 T cell receptor beta chains reported below all come from one sample, sequenced in a study of blood T cells in healthy people across ages. Primed by a sample-barcoded 5' primer and a J-beta primer mix, a second PCR proceeded for about 7 to 11 cycles. In TCRdb, the 5' RACE reads were re-called with MiXCR into one record per CDR3 protein. Among around 670,000 distinct CDR3 sequences, about 30% were seen once, and the ten largest hold approximately 14%. Sequencing was done on a sample of blood. All receptors come from a woman aged 80 or over in good health.

This clonotype has at least ten counts. V is TRBV4-2 and J is TRBJ1-2, with a tentative D call TRBD1 (5 bases). Germline CDR1 is LGHNA and CDR2 is YNFKEQ. Trimming left V 1 base short and J 5 bases short, with 11 bases between. This CDR3 contains 14 residues. CDR3 sequence reads: CASSQGGRDYGYTF. CDR3 nucleotide sequence: TGTGCCAGCAGCCAAGGTGGCAGGGATTATGGCTACACCTTC.

This clonotype was seen many times. The chain uses TRBV4-1 and TRBJ2-5, with 8 bases that match TRBD1. The CDR3 sequence is 15 residues long. The V and J ends lost 3 bases and 4 bases, in that order; junction bases with no gene match: 7. The V gene's germline CDR1 is MGHRA and CDR2 YSYEKL. The CDR3 loop reads CASSHNRGTGETQYF. In DNA, the CDR3 is TGCGCCAGCAGCCATAACAGGGGGACGGGAGAGACCCAGTACTTC.

V usage is TRBV28 and J usage is TRBJ1-1; the D gene is possibly TRBD1 (5 bases). The CDR3 consists of 14 residues. Germline loops: CDR1 MDHEN, CDR2 SYDVKM. Between the trimmed V and J ends, which lost 2 bases and 4 bases, there was a span of 11 bases. CDR3 region: CASSLAGLATEAFF. For the CDR3, the DNA is TGTGCCAGCAGTTTAGCGGGGCTGGCCACTGAAGCTTTCTTT.

This chain joins TRBV5-1 and TRBJ1-2; tentative D call: TRBD1 (5 bases). V dropped 5 bases and J dropped 6 bases, with 17 bases sitting between them. In germline, CDR1 is SGHRS, CDR2 YFSETQ. This CDR3 region has 14 residues. CDR3 nucleotide sequence: TGCGCCAGCAGGTTTCGGCTGGGGGAGGATGGCTACACCTTC. This sequence encodes CASRFRLGEDGYTF.

This clonotype appeared many times. The rearrangement uses TRBV6-2 or TRBV6-3 and TRBJ2-5, with D possibly TRBD1 on 5 matching bases. Germline lookup yields CDR1 MNHEY and CDR2 SVGEGT. V shed 4 bases and J shed 1 base, with 7 bases lying between them. This CDR3 region has 13 residues. For the CDR3, the DNA is TGTGCCAGCAGTTTTGACAGCCAAGAGACCCAGTACTTC. Its protein is CASSFDSQETQYF.

This clonotype was seen repeatedly, ten times or more. The chain carries TRBV7-2 and TRBJ2-7; D is undetermined. CDR1 SGHTA and CDR2 FQGNSA come from the germline V gene. This CDR3 is 12 amino acids long. Trimming removed 4 bases at V and 6 bases at J, with 10 bases between. The CDR3 DNA sequence: TGTGCCAGCAGCTCCCTCGGGCGCGAGCAGTACTTC. This sequence encodes CASSSLGREQYF.

The table lists this clonotype with many counts. The chain is built from TRBV29-1 and TRBJ2-7; no clear D. V gave up 5 bases and J gave up 2 bases, with 7 bases separating them. The CDR3 sequence is 11 residues long. Germline CDR1 and CDR2: SQVTM and ANQGSEA. DNA of the CDR3: TGCAGCGTTTGGGATCCCTACGAGCAGTACTTC. As protein: CSVWDPYEQYF.

This chain links TRBV19 with TRBJ2-4; no firm D call. With 1 base removed from V and 4 bases from J, the gap between germline ends came to 5 bases. The germline V gene has CDR1 LNHDA and CDR2 SQIVND (reference sequence). This CDR3 is 13 amino acids long. In DNA form, the CDR3 reads TGTGCCAGTAGTATAGCCGTTAAAAACATTCAGTACTTC. It codes for CASSIAVKNIQYF. The entire variable domain, with the rest obtained from reference TRBV19 and TRBJ2-4, is as follows: DGGITQSPKYLFRKEGQNVTLSCEQNLNHDAMYWYRQDPGQGLRLIYYSQIVNDFQKGDIAEGYSVSREKKESFPLTVTSAQKNPTAFYLCASSIAVKNIQYFGAGTRLSVL.

With respect to this clonotype: A clone one base away is much larger, so this may be a read error. The CDR3 region has the DNA TGTGCCAGCATTTCGAGCGAGGGGTTCTACAATGAGCAGTTCTTC. Residues: CASISSEGFYNEQFF. This chain uses TRBV28 with TRBJ2-1; D assignment may be TRBD1 or TRBD2 (5 bases each). V dropped 7 bases and J dropped 3 bases, with 16 bases sitting between them. The CDR3 is made up of 15 amino acids. Germline V gene lookup returns CDR1 MDHEN and CDR2 SYDVKM.

This clonotype was detected once. The genes are TRBV24-1 and TRBJ2-4; D is unresolved. The end of the DNA aligns better with TRBJ2-5, so the J call may be wrong. Germline V lookup: CDR1 KGHDR, CDR2 SFDVKD. The CDR3 is 14 residues long. This chain's CDR3 is CATSDSRKQETQYF. CDR3 in DNA: TGTGCCACCAGTGATTCAAGGAAGCAGGAGACCCAGTACTTC.

There are many counts of this clonotype. The V call is TRBV10-3, the J call TRBJ1-4; D call uncertain. Germline V gene sequence: CDR1 ENHRY, CDR2 SYGVKD. The germline V and J ends were trimmed by 10 bases and 0 bases, with 9 bases remaining between them. The CDR3 is 13 amino acids. The CDR3 sequence is CATKSATNEKLFF. The DNA of the CDR3 is TGTGCCACCAAAAGTGCAACTAATGAAAAACTGTTTTTT.

This clonotype has ten or more counts. V usage is TRBV27 and J usage is TRBJ2-1, with a tentative D call TRBD2 (6 bases). The CDR3 runs to 15 residues. The V gene lost 4 bases and the J gene lost 0 bases, with 10 bases spanning the gap. CDR1 and CDR2 (germline): MNHEY, SMNVEV (reference sequence). The CDR3, as DNA: TGTGCCAGCAGTTGGGACTTTAGCTCCTACAATGAGCAGTTCTTC. It translates to CASSWDFSSYNEQFF.

This clonotype appeared a few times. V gene TRBV9 combines with J gene TRBJ1-2; perhaps TRBD1 as D (6 bases). With 0 bases removed from V and 4 bases from J, the gap between germline ends came to 16 bases. The CDR3 has 16 residues. CDR1 is SGDLS and CDR2 is YYNGEE in the germline V gene. The CDR3 spells CASSVGDKGPPYGYTF. The CDR3 DNA reads as TGTGCCAGCAGCGTAGGGGACAAGGGGCCTCCCTATGGCTACACCTTC.

The chain carries TRBV30 and TRBJ1-1; the D is unclear. CDR1 and CDR2 from the germline V gene are GTSNPN and SVGIG (reference sequence). Trimming removed 2 bases at V and 0 bases at J, with 4 bases between. This CDR3 comprises 12 residues. CDR3 residues: CAWSRLNTEAFF. The CDR3 bases are TGTGCCTGGAGTAGGTTGAACACTGAAGCTTTCTTT.

This chain uses TRBV29-1 with TRBJ2-4; D is unresolved. The closer fit of TRBJ2-7 to the DNA end suggests the J call may be wrong. The CDR3 covers 11 residues. Germline CDR1 is SQVTM and CDR2 is ANQGSEA. The DNA for the CDR3 is TGCAGCGTTGAAATTCCAGGCGAGCAGTACTTC. Residues: CSVEIPGEQYF.

This clonotype showed up many times. The chain is built from TRBV27 and TRBJ1-1; TRBD1 is a possible D gene (5 bases). CDR1 MNHEY and CDR2 SMNVEV come from the germline V gene (reference sequence). V lost 5 bases and J lost 0, with 28 bases in between. The CDR3 is 20 amino acids. The CDR3 loop reads CASSAVGRTGGRGLNTEAFF. The CDR3, as DNA: TGTGCCAGCAGTGCAGTCGGACGGACCGGGGGACGGGGATTGAACACTGAAGCTTTCTTT.

This clonotype was seen ten or more times. This chain connects TRBV29-1 to TRBJ2-5; TRBD1 is a possible D gene (6 bases). V was shortened by 7 bases and J by 5 bases, with 23 bases between the two germline ends. CDR1 SQVTM and CDR2 ANQGSEA come from the germline V gene. The CDR3 totals 15 residues. In DNA, the CDR3 is TGCAGCGCCTACGACACCGGGGACACCATTGAGACCCAGTACTTC. As protein: CSAYDTGDTIETQYF.

The CDR3 nucleotides are TGTGCCAGCAGTAAAGGGACTAGCGGGAGGGCCTGGGAGACCCAGTACTTC. Translation: CASSKGTSGRAWETQYF. V gene TRBV12-3 or TRBV12-4 combines with J gene TRBJ2-7, with 16 bases that match TRBD2. The tail of the sequence fits TRBJ2-5 better, so the J call may be wrong. The CDR3 has 17 residues.

For this clonotype: The junction departs from germline at one end; a sequencing error may be responsible. This chain links TRBV29-1 with TRBJ2-5, with TRBD1 as a possible D gene (5 bases). The CDR3 is 15 amino acids. Germline V gives CDR1 SQVTM, CDR2 ANQGSEA. The CDR3 DNA reads TGCAGCGTTGAAGATTTTACAAAGGGGCAGGAGACCCGGTACTTC. Amino acid sequence: CSVEDFTKGQETRYF.

J is TRBJ2-2 and V is TRBV20-1; D remains unclear. V lost 3 bases to trimming and J lost 2 bases, with 10 bases between them. Germline loops: CDR1 DFQATT, CDR2 SNEGSKA (reference sequence). The CDR3 extends over 14 amino acids. Written as DNA, the CDR3 is TGCAGTGCTAGTCGGATTAGAAACACCGGGGAGCTGTTTTTT. This encodes CSASRIRNTGELFF.

This clonotype was detected many times. This chain connects TRBV12-3 or TRBV12-4 to TRBJ2-3; no clear D. This CDR3 is 12 amino acids long. V shed 7 bases and J shed 5 bases, with 10 bases lying between them. The chain's CDR3 is CASNPTRDTQYF. In nucleotides, the CDR3 is TGTGCCAGCAATCCGACACGAGATACGCAGTATTTT.

Ten or more counts support this clonotype. V is TRBV20-1 and J is TRBJ2-5; TRBD1 aligns across 8 bases. The J segment lost 2 bases and the V segment lost 3 bases, leaving 8 bases of the junction unmatched. The CDR3 consists of 15 residues. Germline V gene sequence: CDR1 DFQATT, CDR2 SNEGSKA (reference sequence). The DNA for the CDR3 is TGCAGTGCTAGCGGGGGACAGGTGGGACAAGAGACCCAGTACTTC. Translated, it gives CSASGGQVGQETQYF.

This clonotype was picked up many times. The V and J genes are TRBV29-1 and TRBJ2-3, with D perhaps TRBD1 or TRBD2 (5 bases each). This CDR3 is 13 amino acids long. CDR1 SQVTM and CDR2 ANQGSEA come from the germline V gene. V was cut by 5 bases and J by 0 bases, with 9 bases left in between. The CDR3 sequence is CSVRGFSTDTQYF. The CDR3 bases are TGCAGCGTTCGGGGCTTTAGCACAGATACGCAGTATTTT.

This clonotype was observed at least ten times. V is TRBV12-3 or TRBV12-4 and J is TRBJ2-1, with D uncertain. The CDR3 is 15 residues long. Trimming took off 3 bases at V and 7 bases at J, with 16 bases between the two ends. The CDR3 reads CASSFGRRSLNEQFF. In DNA, the CDR3 is TGTGCCAGCAGTTTTGGTAGAAGAAGCCTGAATGAGCAGTTCTTC.

This clonotype was counted many times. The chain is built from TRBV9 and TRBJ2-7, with D hard to call. Trimming took 4 bases from V and 2 from J, leaving 13 bases between them. This CDR3 region has 14 residues. Germline assignment: CDR1 SGDLS and CDR2 YYNGEE. The CDR3 is CASSPNRVPYEQYF. The CDR3 DNA reads as TGTGCCAGCAGCCCCAATCGTGTGCCCTACGAGCAGTACTTC.

This clonotype was detected many times. This rearrangement joins TRBV20-1 to TRBJ2-1; TRBD2 aligns across 9 bases. The CDR3 loop spans 13 amino acids. With 6 bases clipped from V and 4 bases from J, the junction kept 4 bases outside the gene matches. Germline V lookup: CDR1 DFQATT, CDR2 SNEGSKA (reference sequence). CDR3 amino acids: CSASGLAYNEQFF. The CDR3 DNA sequence: TGCAGTGCCTCGGGACTAGCTTACAATGAGCAGTTCTTC.

The chain couples TRBV6-1 to TRBJ1-5, with D hard to call. In germline, CDR1 is MNHNS, CDR2 SASEGT. This CDR3 region has 15 residues. The V end was cut by 5 bases, the J end by 0 bases, with 11 bases between. CDR3 protein: CASSYIGNSNQPQHF. DNA of the CDR3: TGTGCCAGCAGTTATATTGGGAATAGCAATCAGCCCCAGCATTTT.

This clonotype was detected many times. This chain links TRBV4-1 with TRBJ1-5; D unclear. Germline CDR1 and CDR2: MGHRA and YSYEKL. The V and J ends lost 4 bases and 2 bases respectively, with 12 bases between them. The CDR3 contains 15 residues. CDR3 sequence: CASSLATVGNQPQHF. DNA for the CDR3: TGCGCCAGCAGCCTAGCGACGGTTGGCAATCAGCCCCAGCATTTT.